This T cell receptor beta chain was retrieved from a study of blood T cell repertoires in COVID-19. Study in general: COVID-19 samples, acute and convalescent, were from the United States, Italy and Spain. The cDNA or gDNA used as material had been derived from T cells, B-cell-depleted T cells, or PBMCs.

How the authors handled the data: Scientists estimated how many nucleated cells there were by amplifying reference gene primers. Data came from immunoSEQ multiplex PCR; TCRdb stores just in-frame clones and leaves some out. V, J and clone size are taken as reported in that table, and D and trimming were inferred from the DNA itself. The profile covers approximately 100,000 clones, with 70% to 90% appearing a single time and roughly an eighth taken by the ten largest. The CDR3 has 12 residues. V shed 6 bases and J shed 7 bases, with 13 bases lying between them. The sequencing sample was made of peripheral blood. The chain joins TRBV12-3 or TRBV12-4 to TRBJ2-7; perhaps TRBD2 as D (5 bases). This TCR derives from a human donor in a cohort sampled during active COVID-19. The CDR3 loop reads CASSPERREQYF. The CDR3 DNA sequence: TGTGCCAGCAGCCCCGAGCGGAGAGAGCAGTACTTC.